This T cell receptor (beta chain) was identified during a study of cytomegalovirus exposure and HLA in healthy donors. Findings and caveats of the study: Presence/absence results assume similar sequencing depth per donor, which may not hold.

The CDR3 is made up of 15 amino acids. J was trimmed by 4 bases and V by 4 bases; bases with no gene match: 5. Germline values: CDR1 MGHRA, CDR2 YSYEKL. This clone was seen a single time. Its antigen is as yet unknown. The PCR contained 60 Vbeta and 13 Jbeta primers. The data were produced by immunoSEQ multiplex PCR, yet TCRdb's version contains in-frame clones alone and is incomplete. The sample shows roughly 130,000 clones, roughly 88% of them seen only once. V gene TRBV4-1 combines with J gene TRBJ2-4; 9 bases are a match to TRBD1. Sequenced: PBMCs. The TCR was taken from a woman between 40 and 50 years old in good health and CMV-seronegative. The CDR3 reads CASSRLGTGKNIQYF. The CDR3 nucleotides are TGCGCCAGCAGCCGTCTAGGGACAGGGAAAAACATTCAGTACTTC.